This paragraph covers one T cell receptor beta chain sequence. Its antigen is currently unknown. At the DNA level, this CDR3 is encoded by other sequences in the same sample as well. This entry belongs to a study of beta chain features in type 1 diabetes. Findings and limits, study-wide: Reads derived from cDNA could over-represent cells showing high TCR expression. VDJ junctions in type 1 diabetes patients carried more deletions and fewer insertions. Shortening that was moderate but significant affected the TCRB CDR3s of Type 1 diabetes patients in all four CD4+ subsets.

The study reverse transcribed the entire isolated RNA, so it sequenced expressed TCRB transcripts. For naive, central memory and regulatory T cell samples, reads averaged around 3.6 million. TCRdb's copy holds only in-frame clones and misses some; the assay was immunoSEQ multiplex PCR. Of 500,000 to 850,000 clones listed, about 14% were seen once; the top ten hold approximately 0.039%. Sequenced: naive CD4+ T cells from blood. This TCR was recovered from a man between 18 and 35 years old with type 1 diabetes.

The CDR3 is CATSGTYEQYF. In nucleotides, the CDR3 is TGTGCCACCTCGGGGACCTACGAGCAGTACTTC. The chain is built from TRBV15 and TRBJ2-7; possibly TRBD2 for D (5 bases). The ends were cut back, 8 bases at V and 2 bases at J, with 7 bases in the middle. CDR3 length: 11 residues. Germline-derived CDR1 and CDR2 are LNHNV and YYDKDF (reference sequence).